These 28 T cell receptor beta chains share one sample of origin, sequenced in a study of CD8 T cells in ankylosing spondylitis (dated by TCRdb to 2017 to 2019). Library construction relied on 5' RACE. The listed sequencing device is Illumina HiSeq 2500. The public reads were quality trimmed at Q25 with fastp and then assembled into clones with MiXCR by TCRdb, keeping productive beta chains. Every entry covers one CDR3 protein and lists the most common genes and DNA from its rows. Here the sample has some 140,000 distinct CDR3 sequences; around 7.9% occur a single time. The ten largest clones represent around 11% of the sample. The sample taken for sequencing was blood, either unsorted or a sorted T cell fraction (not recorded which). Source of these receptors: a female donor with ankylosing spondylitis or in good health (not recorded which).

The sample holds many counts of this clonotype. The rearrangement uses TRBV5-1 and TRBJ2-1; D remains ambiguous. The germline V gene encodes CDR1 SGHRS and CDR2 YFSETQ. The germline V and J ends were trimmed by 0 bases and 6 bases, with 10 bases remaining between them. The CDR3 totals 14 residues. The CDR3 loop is CASSLASSANEQFF. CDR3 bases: TGCGCCAGCAGCTTGGCTTCGTCCGCCAATGAGCAGTTCTTC.

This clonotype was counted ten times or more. The CDR3 loop is CSVYSGDSTIYF. CDR3 sequence (DNA): TGCAGCGTCTATTCGGGCGATAGCACCATATATTTT. The genes are TRBV29-1 and TRBJ1-3; D remains ambiguous. CDR3 size: 12 residues. Germline lookup yields CDR1 SQVTM and CDR2 ANQGSEA. With 6 bases removed from V and 9 bases from J, the gap between germline ends came to 15 bases.

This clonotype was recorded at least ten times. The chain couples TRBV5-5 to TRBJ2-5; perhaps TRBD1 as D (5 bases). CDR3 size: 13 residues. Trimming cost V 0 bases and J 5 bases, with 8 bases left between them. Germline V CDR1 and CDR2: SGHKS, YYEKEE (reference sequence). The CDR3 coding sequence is TGTGCCAGCAGCTTGGAAGGGGTTGAGACCCAGTACTTC. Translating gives CASSLEGVETQYF.

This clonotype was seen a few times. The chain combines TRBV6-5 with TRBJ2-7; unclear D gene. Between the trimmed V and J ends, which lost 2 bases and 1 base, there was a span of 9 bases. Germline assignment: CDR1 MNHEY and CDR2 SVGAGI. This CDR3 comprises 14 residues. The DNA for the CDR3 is TGTGCCAGCAGTTACGAGCTCCGATCCTACGAGCAGTACTTC. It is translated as CASSYELRSYEQYF.

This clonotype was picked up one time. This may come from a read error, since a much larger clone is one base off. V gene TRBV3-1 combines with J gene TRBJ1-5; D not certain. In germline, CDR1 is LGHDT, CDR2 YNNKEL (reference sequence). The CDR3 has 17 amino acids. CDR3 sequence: CTSSQKRRTWPNQPQHF. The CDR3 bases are TGTACCAGCAGCCAAAAACGTCGGACGTGGCCTAATCAGCCCCAGCATTTT.

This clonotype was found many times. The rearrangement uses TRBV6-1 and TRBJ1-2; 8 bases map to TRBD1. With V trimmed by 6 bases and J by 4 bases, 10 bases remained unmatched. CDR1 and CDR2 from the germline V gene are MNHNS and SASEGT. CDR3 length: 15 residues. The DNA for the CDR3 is TGTGCCAGCAGACCGCAGGGGGCGCAGGGCTATGGCTACACCTTC. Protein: CASRPQGAQGYGYTF.

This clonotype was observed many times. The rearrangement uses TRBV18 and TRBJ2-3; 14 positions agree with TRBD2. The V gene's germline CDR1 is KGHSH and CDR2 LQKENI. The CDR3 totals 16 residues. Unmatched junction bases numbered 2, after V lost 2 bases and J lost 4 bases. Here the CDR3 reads CASSPGTSGGADTQYF. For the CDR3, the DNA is TGTGCCAGCTCACCAGGGACTAGCGGGGGAGCAGATACGCAGTATTTT.

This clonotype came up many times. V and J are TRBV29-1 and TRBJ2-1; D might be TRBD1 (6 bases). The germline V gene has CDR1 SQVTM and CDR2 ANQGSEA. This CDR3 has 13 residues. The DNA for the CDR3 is TGCAGTTCTTCCGTCGACAGGTACAATGAGCAGTTCTTC. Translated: CSSSVDRYNEQFF.

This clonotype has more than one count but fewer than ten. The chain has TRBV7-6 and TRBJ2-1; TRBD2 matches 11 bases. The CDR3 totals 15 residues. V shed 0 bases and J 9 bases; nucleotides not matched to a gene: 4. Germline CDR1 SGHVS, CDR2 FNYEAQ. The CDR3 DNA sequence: TGTGCCAGCAGCTTAGCGCTAGCGGGGGGTAGTGAGCAGTTCTTC. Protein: CASSLALAGGSEQFF.

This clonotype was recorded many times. The CDR3 spells CASVPRGETYNEQFF. The CDR3 nucleotides are TGTGCCAGCGTGCCACGGGGGGAGACTTACAATGAGCAGTTCTTC. The chain uses TRBV6-2 or TRBV6-3 and TRBJ2-1; 7 nucleotides match TRBD2. Trimming at V came to 8 bases and at J to 4 bases, leaving 11 bases not matched to a gene. The CDR3 spans 15 residues. Looked up from germline, CDR1 is MNHEY and CDR2 is SVGEGT.

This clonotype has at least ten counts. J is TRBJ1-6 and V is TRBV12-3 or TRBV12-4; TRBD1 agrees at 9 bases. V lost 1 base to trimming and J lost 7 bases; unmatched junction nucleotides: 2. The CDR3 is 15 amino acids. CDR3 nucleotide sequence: TGTGCCAGCAGTTTAGTGGGACAGGGAAATTCACCCCTCCACTTT. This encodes CASSLVGQGNSPLHF.

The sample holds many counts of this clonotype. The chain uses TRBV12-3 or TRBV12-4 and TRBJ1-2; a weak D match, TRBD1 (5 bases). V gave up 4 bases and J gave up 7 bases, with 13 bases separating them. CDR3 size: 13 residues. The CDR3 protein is CASSSPGAGGYTF. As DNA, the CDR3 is TGTGCCAGCAGTTCCCCCGGGGCGGGTGGCTACACCTTC.

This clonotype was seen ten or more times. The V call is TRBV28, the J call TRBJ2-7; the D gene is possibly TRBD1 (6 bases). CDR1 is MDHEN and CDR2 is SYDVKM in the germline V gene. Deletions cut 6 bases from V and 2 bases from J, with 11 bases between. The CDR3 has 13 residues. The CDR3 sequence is CASRTTGAYEQYF. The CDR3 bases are TGTGCCAGCAGAACGACAGGAGCCTACGAGCAGTACTTC.

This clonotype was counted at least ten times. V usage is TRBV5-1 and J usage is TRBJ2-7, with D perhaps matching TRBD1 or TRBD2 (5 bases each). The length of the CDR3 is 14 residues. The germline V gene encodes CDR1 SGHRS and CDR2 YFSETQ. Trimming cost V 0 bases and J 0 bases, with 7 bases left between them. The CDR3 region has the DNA TGCGCCAGCAGCTTGGGGGGGAGCTCCTACGAGCAGTACTTC. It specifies CASSLGGSSYEQYF. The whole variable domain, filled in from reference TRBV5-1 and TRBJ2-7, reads KAGVTQTPRYLIKTRGQQVTLSCSPISGHRSVSWYQQTPGQGLQFLFEYFSETQRNKGNFPGRFSGRQFSNSRSEMNVSTLELGDSALYLCASSLGGSSYEQYFGPGTRLTVT.

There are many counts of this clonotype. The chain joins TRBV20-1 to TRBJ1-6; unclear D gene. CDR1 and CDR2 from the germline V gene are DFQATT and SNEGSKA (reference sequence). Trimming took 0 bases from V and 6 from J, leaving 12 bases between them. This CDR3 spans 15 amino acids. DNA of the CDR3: TGCAGTGCTAGAGAGGTCGGGCTTCTTAATTCACCCCTCCACTTT. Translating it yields CSAREVGLLNSPLHF.

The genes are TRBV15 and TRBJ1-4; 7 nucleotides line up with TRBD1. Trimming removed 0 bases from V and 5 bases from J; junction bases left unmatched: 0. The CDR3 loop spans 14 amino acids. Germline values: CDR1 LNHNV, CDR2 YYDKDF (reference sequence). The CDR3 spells CATSRDRGNEKLFF. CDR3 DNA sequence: TGTGCCACCAGCAGAGACAGGGGGAATGAAAAACTGTTTTTT.

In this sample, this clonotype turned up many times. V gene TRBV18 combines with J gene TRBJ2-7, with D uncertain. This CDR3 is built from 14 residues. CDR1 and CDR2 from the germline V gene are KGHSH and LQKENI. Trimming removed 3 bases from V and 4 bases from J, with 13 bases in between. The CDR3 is CASSPTLGYYEQYF. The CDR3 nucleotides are TGTGCCAGCTCACCTACTTTGGGGTATTACGAGCAGTACTTC.

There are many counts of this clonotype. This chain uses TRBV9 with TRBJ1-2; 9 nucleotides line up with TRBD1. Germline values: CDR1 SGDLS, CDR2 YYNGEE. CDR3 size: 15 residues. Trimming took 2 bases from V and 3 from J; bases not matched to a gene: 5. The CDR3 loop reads CASSVGQGLDYGYTF. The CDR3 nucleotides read TGTGCCAGCAGCGTGGGACAGGGACTGGACTATGGCTACACCTTC.

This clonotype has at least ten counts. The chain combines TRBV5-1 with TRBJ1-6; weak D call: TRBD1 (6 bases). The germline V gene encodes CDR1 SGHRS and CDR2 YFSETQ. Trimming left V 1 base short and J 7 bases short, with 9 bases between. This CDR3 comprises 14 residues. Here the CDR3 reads CASSLMGANSPLHF. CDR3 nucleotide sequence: TGCGCCAGCAGCTTGATGGGGGCAAATTCACCCCTCCACTTT.

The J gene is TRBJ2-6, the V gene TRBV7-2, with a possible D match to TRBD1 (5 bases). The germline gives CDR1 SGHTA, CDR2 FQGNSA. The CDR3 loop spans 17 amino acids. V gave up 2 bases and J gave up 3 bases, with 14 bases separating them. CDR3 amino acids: CASSLQGRRGGANVLTF. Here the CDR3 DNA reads TGTGCCAGCAGCTTACAGGGCAGGAGAGGTGGGGCCAACGTCCTGACTTTC.

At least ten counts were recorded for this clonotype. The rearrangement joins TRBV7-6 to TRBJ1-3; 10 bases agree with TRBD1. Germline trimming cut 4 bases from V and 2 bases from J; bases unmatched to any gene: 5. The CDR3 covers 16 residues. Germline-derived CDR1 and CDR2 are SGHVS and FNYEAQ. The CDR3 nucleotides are TGTGCCAGCAGCTCCGTCGGGACAGGGGCTGGAAACACCATATATTTT. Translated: CASSSVGTGAGNTIYF.

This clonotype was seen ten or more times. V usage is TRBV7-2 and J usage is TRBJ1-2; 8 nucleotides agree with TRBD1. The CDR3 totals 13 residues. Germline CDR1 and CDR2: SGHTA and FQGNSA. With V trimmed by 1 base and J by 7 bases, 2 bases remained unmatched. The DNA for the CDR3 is TGTGCCAGCAGCTTAGAGGGACAGGCTGGCTACACCTTC. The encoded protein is CASSLEGQAGYTF.

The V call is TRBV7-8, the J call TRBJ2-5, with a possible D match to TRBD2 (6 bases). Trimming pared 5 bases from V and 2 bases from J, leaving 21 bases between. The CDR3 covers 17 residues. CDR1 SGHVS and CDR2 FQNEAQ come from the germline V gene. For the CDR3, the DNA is TGTGCCAGCAGCCCTCGGGTGGGGGGAAGGTCTCAAGAGACCCAGTACTTC. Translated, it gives CASSPRVGGRSQETQYF. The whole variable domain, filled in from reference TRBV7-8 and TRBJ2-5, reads GAGVSQSPRYKVAKRGQDVALRCDPISGHVSLFWYQQALGQGPEFLTYFQNEAQLDKSGLPSDRFFAERPEGSVSTLKIQRTQQEDSAVYLCASSPRVGGRSQETQYFGPGTRLLVL.

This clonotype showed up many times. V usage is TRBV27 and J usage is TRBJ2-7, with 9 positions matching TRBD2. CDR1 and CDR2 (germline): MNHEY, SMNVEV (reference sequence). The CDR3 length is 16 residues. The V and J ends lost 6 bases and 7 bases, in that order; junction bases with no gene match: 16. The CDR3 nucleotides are TGTGCCAGCAGAACTCGCGTCGGCGGGGGGGTGGAAGAGCAGTACTTC. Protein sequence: CASRTRVGGGVEEQYF.

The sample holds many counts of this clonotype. CDR3 bases: TGTGCCAGCAGTCTTCAGGGGCACCAGCCCCAGCATTTT. Its protein product is CASSLQGHQPQHF. This rearrangement joins TRBV2 to TRBJ1-5, with D perhaps matching TRBD1 (6 bases). Germline V gives CDR1 SNHLY, CDR2 FYNNEI. Trimming pared 5 bases from V and 7 bases from J, leaving 12 bases between. The length of the CDR3 is 13 residues. Full variable domain (remainder filled in from reference TRBV2 and TRBJ1-5): EPEVTQTPSHQVTQMGQEVILRCVPISNHLYFYWYRQILGQKVEFLVSFYNNEISEKSEIFDDQFSVERPDGSNFTLKIRSTKLEDSAMYFCASSLQGHQPQHFGDGTRLSIL.

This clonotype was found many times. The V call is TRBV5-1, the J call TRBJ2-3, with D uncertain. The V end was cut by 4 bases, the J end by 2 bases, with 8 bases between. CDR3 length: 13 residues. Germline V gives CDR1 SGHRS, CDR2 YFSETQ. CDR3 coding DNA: TGCGCCAGCAGCCGCCCCAACACAGATACGCAGTATTTT. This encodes CASSRPNTDTQYF.

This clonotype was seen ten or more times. The CDR3 here is CASDTGTGGGDTQYF. CDR3 sequence (DNA): TGCGCCAGCGATACCGGGACAGGTGGCGGAGATACGCAGTATTTT. The chain links TRBV5-1 to TRBJ2-3; 8 bases fit TRBD1. The CDR3 loop spans 15 amino acids. The germline gives CDR1 SGHRS, CDR2 YFSETQ. Unmatched junction bases numbered 12, after V lost 7 bases and J lost 5 bases.

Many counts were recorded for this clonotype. DNA of the CDR3: TGTGCCAGCAGTTTTTTTGGGGGGCGTGATTCACCCCTCCACTTT. As protein: CASSFFGGRDSPLHF. This chain connects TRBV12-3 or TRBV12-4 to TRBJ1-6; a weak D match, TRBD1 (6 bases). Trimming took 3 bases from V and 8 from J, leaving 14 bases between them. This CDR3 has 15 amino acids.